Listed here are 20 T cell receptor beta chains from one sample, sequenced in a study of Ad26.COV2.S vaccination and SARS-CoV-2 variants. Sequencing was performed with immunoSEQ multiplex PCR; in TCRdb, only in-frame clones are kept and a portion is missing. Among about 280,000 clones listed, over 75% were seen once. Sample treatment: approximately 18 received Ad26.COV2.S at low or high dose, single or two shots; about 5 received placebo; per-sample allocation not given. Material that was analyzed had been drawn on day 63 after the first vaccine or placebo injection. The sequencing used peripheral blood, collected in a trial of Ad26.COV2.S vaccine versus placebo. These TCRs come from a person aged 18 to 65 who received the Ad26.COV2.S COVID-19 vaccine or a placebo.

The CDR3 reads CASSLAGTGGLDTQYF. The CDR3 DNA sequence: TGTGCCAGCAGCTTGGCCGGGACAGGGGGCTTAGATACGCAGTATTTT. The gene calls are TRBV7-2 and TRBJ2-3, with TRBD1 matching over 12 bases. V gave up 3 bases and J gave up 5 bases; unmatched junction bases: 6. This CDR3 is built from 16 residues. Looked up from germline, CDR1 is SGHTA and CDR2 is FQGNSA.

The sample holds a few counts of this clone. CDR3 nucleotides: TGTGCCAGTAGTATAAGGGCGGGAGGAGTATACGAGCAGTACTTC. This codes for CASSIRAGGVYEQYF. The chain is built from TRBV19 and TRBJ2-7; TRBD2 aligns across 8 bases. This CDR3 is 15 amino acids long. V gave up 2 bases and J gave up 4 bases; unmatched junction bases: 7. In germline, CDR1 is LNHDA, CDR2 SQIVND (reference sequence). Drawing the rest from reference TRBV19 and TRBJ2-7, the complete variable domain is DGGITQSPKYLFRKEGQNVTLSCEQNLNHDAMYWYRQDPGQGLRLIYYSQIVNDFQKGDIAEGYSVSREKKESFPLTVTSAQKNPTAFYLCASSIRAGGVYEQYFGPGTRLTVT.

This clone was recorded a few times. This chain uses TRBV5-5 with TRBJ1-5; no firm D call. The length of the CDR3 is 16 residues. V gave up 0 bases and J gave up 0 bases, with 10 bases separating them. Germline CDR1 is SGHKS and CDR2 is YYEKEE (reference sequence). The CDR3 nucleotides read TGTGCCAGCAGCTTGGACAGCTCGTATAGCAATCAGCCCCAGCATTTT. Its protein product is CASSLDSSYSNQPQHF.

The V gene is TRBV5-1, the J gene TRBJ2-7; D may be TRBD1 or TRBD2 (6 bases each). The germline gives CDR1 SGHRS, CDR2 YFSETQ. The CDR3 has 14 residues. Trimming removed 4 bases at V and 0 bases at J, with 11 bases between. The CDR3 loop is CASSPGGGSYEQYF. In DNA form, the CDR3 reads TGCGCCAGCAGCCCCGGAGGGGGCTCCTACGAGCAGTACTTC.

This chain links TRBV28 with TRBJ1-5; no clear D gene. This CDR3 contains 14 residues. Germline V gene sequence: CDR1 MDHEN, CDR2 SYDVKM. V was trimmed by 2 bases and J by 5 bases, leaving 10 bases between them. The CDR3 sequence: CASSLNFKDQPQHF. CDR3 DNA: TGTGCCAGCAGTTTAAATTTCAAGGATCAGCCCCAGCATTTT.

This clone was seen just once. CDR3 loop: CASSAGQISYGYTF. The CDR3, as DNA: TGTGCCAGCAGCGCGGGACAGATAAGCTATGGCTACACCTTC. The gene calls are TRBV9 and TRBJ1-2, with 7 bases aligning to TRBD1. CDR3 length: 14 amino acids. The V gene end was trimmed by 3 bases and the J gene end by 4 bases; junction bases not matched to a gene: 6. Germline lookup yields CDR1 SGDLS and CDR2 YYNGEE.

In its sample, this clone was seen once. This sequence joins TRBV30 and TRBJ1-5; D might be TRBD1 (6 bases). Trimming removed 0 bases from V and 3 bases from J, with 12 bases in between. This CDR3 has 15 residues. Germline loops: CDR1 GTSNPN, CDR2 SVGIG (reference sequence). CDR3 DNA: TGTGCCTGGAGTGTACTCGGGACATACAATCAGCCCCAGCATTTT. Its protein is CAWSVLGTYNQPQHF.

This clone was recorded only once. The chain employs TRBV5-1 and TRBJ2-2; 9 bases match TRBD1. This CDR3 comprises 15 residues. The junction had 6 bases not matched to a gene; V was cut back by 3 bases and J by 6 bases. Per the germline V gene, CDR1 is SGHRS and CDR2 is YFSETQ. In DNA, the CDR3 is TGCGCCAGCAGCTGGGCGACAGGGGGGTCCGGGGAGCTGTTTTTT. Translated, it gives CASSWATGGSGELFF.

The V call is TRBV21-1, the J call TRBJ2-7; the D segment call TRBD2 is taken from the table without a DNA check. TRBV21-1 has pseudogene status. The CDR3 is 10 residues long. The CDR3 loop is CASRYYEQYF. CDR3 DNA sequence: TGTGCCAGCAGGTACTACGAGCAGTACTTC.

Comment on this clone: Other DNA sequences within the sample encode an identical CDR3. V gene TRBV10-3 combines with J gene TRBJ1-1, with D hard to call. Trimming shortened V by 5 bases and J by 1 base, and 5 bases separated the two germline ends. The germline V gene encodes CDR1 ENHRY and CDR2 SYGVKD. The CDR3 totals 12 residues. CDR3 residues: CAISPGNTEAFF. CDR3 in DNA: TGTGCCATCAGTCCAGGGAACACTGAAGCTTTCTTT.

J is TRBJ2-1 and V is TRBV5-1; D may be TRBD1 or TRBD2 (5 bases each). CDR3 length equals 15 residues. Germline V lookup: CDR1 SGHRS, CDR2 YFSETQ. The germline V and J ends were trimmed by 7 bases and 1 base, with 15 bases remaining between them. In DNA form, the CDR3 reads TGCGCCAGCGGGGACGGTTCAAGTTCCTACAATGAGCAGTTCTTC. Its protein product is CASGDGSSSYNEQFF.

V usage is TRBV4-1 and J usage is TRBJ2-5; TRBD2 aligns across 8 bases. The CDR3 covers 13 residues. V shed 1 base, J shed 10 bases, and the junction held 5 bases outside the gene matches. Germline V CDR1 and CDR2: MGHRA, YSYEKL. DNA for the CDR3: TGCGCCAGCAGCCAAGTTCCGGGGGGGGACCAGTACTTC. It translates to CASSQVPGGDQYF.

The rearrangement joins TRBV5-1 to TRBJ1-2, with TRBD1 identical over 7 bases. The CDR3 loop spans 14 amino acids. The ends lost 4 bases at V and 1 base at J; junction bases unmatched: 4. Per germline, CDR1 SGHRS and CDR2 YFSETQ. CDR3 coding DNA: TGCGCCAGCAGCCTGGGACAGAATAACTATGGCTACACCTTC. This translates into CASSLGQNNYGYTF. Full variable domain (missing parts from reference TRBV5-1 and TRBJ1-2): KAGVTQTPRYLIKTRGQQVTLSCSPISGHRSVSWYQQTPGQGLQFLFEYFSETQRNKGNFPGRFSGRQFSNSRSEMNVSTLELGDSALYLCASSLGQNNYGYTFGSGTRLTVV.

This clone showed up just once. The rearrangement joins TRBV4-3 to TRBJ1-1; 8 nucleotides line up with TRBD1. Germline V gene sequence: CDR1 LGHNA, CDR2 YSLEER. The CDR3 length is 15 residues. V lost 1 base and J lost 4; bases outside the gene matches: 5. The CDR3 DNA reads as TGCGCCAGCAGCCAAGTTCACAGGGGGGGCACTGAAGCTTTCTTT. It encodes CASSQVHRGGTEAFF.

This clone has a single count. The chain joins TRBV7-3 to TRBJ2-7; 9 nucleotides agree with TRBD2. This CDR3 spans 18 amino acids. Germline CDR1 and CDR2: SGHTA and FQGTGA. Unmatched junction bases numbered 19, after V lost 8 bases and J lost 2 bases. CDR3 loop: CASGGPRAGGPLAYEQYF. In DNA, the CDR3 is TGTGCCAGCGGAGGCCCCCGAGCGGGGGGCCCTCTCGCCTACGAGCAGTACTTC.

This chain connects TRBV30 to TRBJ2-1; no definite D call. Trimming removed 0 bases from V and 6 bases from J, with 6 bases in between. CDR3 size: 12 residues. Germline CDR1 GTSNPN, CDR2 SVGIG (reference sequence). CDR3 loop: CAWSVRSNEQFF. CDR3 DNA sequence: TGTGCCTGGAGTGTCAGGAGCAATGAGCAGTTCTTC. Drawing the rest from reference TRBV30 and TRBJ2-1, the complete variable domain is SQTIHQWPATLVQPVGSPLSLECTVEGTSNPNLYWYRQAAGRGLQLLFYSVGIGQISSEVPQNLSASRPQDRQFILSSKKLLLSDSGFYLCAWSVRSNEQFFGPGTRLTVL.

This chain links TRBV7-6 with TRBJ1-5; TRBD1 matches 8 bases. The J segment lost 7 bases and the V segment lost 1 base, leaving 6 bases of the junction unmatched. The CDR3 has 15 residues. Per germline, CDR1 SGHVS and CDR2 FNYEAQ. As DNA, the CDR3 is TGTGCCAGCAGCTTAGGAGGACAGGGTTCGCAGCCCCAGCATTTT. It specifies CASSLGGQGSQPQHF.

Only one count was recorded for this clone. The chain carries TRBV19 and TRBJ2-7, with 12 bases fitting TRBD1. This CDR3 is 16 amino acids long. V shed 5 bases and J 3 bases; nucleotides not matched to a gene: 8. Germline assignment: CDR1 LNHDA and CDR2 SQIVND (reference sequence). The CDR3 region is CASSPNRDRGLYEQYF. CDR3 coding DNA: TGTGCCAGTAGTCCAAACCGGGACAGGGGGCTCTACGAGCAGTACTTC. The full variable domain, with the rest looked up from reference TRBV19 and TRBJ2-7, is DGGITQSPKYLFRKEGQNVTLSCEQNLNHDAMYWYRQDPGQGLRLIYYSQIVNDFQKGDIAEGYSVSREKKESFPLTVTSAQKNPTAFYLCASSPNRDRGLYEQYFGPGTRLTVT.

V is TRBV30 and J is TRBJ1-2; TRBD1 aligns across 7 bases. Trimming took 3 bases from V and 4 from J; bases not matched to a gene: 8. Germline lookup yields CDR1 GTSNPN and CDR2 SVGIG (reference sequence). The CDR3 spans 14 residues. CDR3 nucleotide sequence: TGTGCCTGGAGGTCAACAGGGGCTGGCTATGGCTACACCTTC. This codes for CAWRSTGAGYGYTF. The entire variable domain, with the rest obtained from reference TRBV30 and TRBJ1-2, is as follows: SQTIHQWPATLVQPVGSPLSLECTVEGTSNPNLYWYRQAAGRGLQLLFYSVGIGQISSEVPQNLSASRPQDRQFILSSKKLLLSDSGFYLCAWRSTGAGYGYTFGSGTRLTVV.

This chain uses TRBV11-3 with TRBJ1-1; D call uncertain. V was shortened by 3 bases and J by 3 bases, with 8 bases between the two germline ends. The germline gives CDR1 SGHNT, CDR2 YENEEA. The CDR3 is 13 amino acids. Written as DNA, the CDR3 is TGTGCCAGCAGCTTCTCTAGGTACACTGAAGCTTTCTTT. Its protein product is CASSFSRYTEAFF.